This T cell receptor (beta chain) was observed in a study of T cells in Graves' hyperthyroidism and ophthalmopathy. RNA transcripts were the template for amplifying TCR beta CDR3 regions. In the first-round RT-PCR of the TCR CDR3, the HTBI primer set was used. MiXCR was run by TCRdb on the multiplex PCR reads, yielding one entry per CDR3 protein. Here the sample spans 700,000 or so distinct CDR3 sequences, roughly 15% being singletons. Ten or more counts support this clonotype. Per germline, CDR1 SQVTM and CDR2 ANQGSEA. This CDR3 has 13 residues. The V and J ends lost 6 bases and 6 bases, in that order; junction bases with no gene match: 9.

Sequencing input: blood. V gene TRBV29-1 combines with J gene TRBJ2-7; 9 bases are shared with TRBD1. This TCR came from a man between 18 and 35 years old with Graves' hyperthyroidism. This CDR3 is CSVETGGRGEQYF. DNA for the CDR3: TGCAGCGTGGAGACAGGGGGGCGCGGCGAGCAGTACTTC.